The next 21 T cell receptor beta chains were all read from a single sample in a study of cytomegalovirus exposure and HLA in healthy donors. This PCR relied on a set of 60 Vbeta primers and 13 Jbeta primers. The assay was immunoSEQ multiplex PCR, and TCRdb's table has in-frame clones only and misses some. Its table records 150,000 to 200,000 clones. Sequenced material: PBMCs. The receptors originated from a man younger than 45 in good health and CMV-seronegative.

This sequence joins TRBV27 and TRBJ2-3; D might be TRBD1 (6 bases). Germline values: CDR1 MNHEY, CDR2 SMNVEV (reference sequence). V lost 6 bases to trimming and J lost 3 bases, with 22 bases between them. CDR3 size: 17 residues. The CDR3 coding sequence is TGTGCCAGCAGCCGAGAGGGGGAGACACACAGAACAGATACGCAGTATTTT. Protein product: CASSREGETHRTDTQYF.

The chain has TRBV10-3 and TRBJ2-1; TRBD2 aligns across 14 bases. The CDR3 length is 22 residues. Germline CDR1 reads ENHRY; CDR2 reads SYGVKD. The J segment lost 0 bases and the V segment lost 4 bases, leaving 17 bases of the junction unmatched. CDR3 sequence: CAISGSGTSGSFPTSSYNEQFF. The CDR3 coding sequence is TGTGCCATCAGTGGATCCGGGACTAGCGGGAGCTTTCCTACTAGCTCCTACAATGAGCAGTTCTTC.

This chain connects TRBV10-1 to TRBJ2-3, with TRBD1 matching over 9 bases. The germline V gene has CDR1 WNHNN and CDR2 SYGVQD (reference sequence). The CDR3 contains 17 residues. The ends lost 6 bases at V and 2 bases at J; junction bases unmatched: 12. CDR3 amino acids: CASSRGTGSVYTDTQYF. CDR3 in DNA: TGCGCCAGCAGCCGAGGGACAGGGAGCGTATACACAGATACGCAGTATTTT.

The V and J genes are TRBV10-2 and TRBJ2-1; 12 bases align to TRBD2. CDR1 is WSHSY, CDR2 SAAADI, per germline. This CDR3 region has 15 residues. J gave up 8 bases and V 7 bases, and 9 bases lay outside the gene matches. CDR3 nucleotide sequence: TGCGCCAGCATTTACGGACTAGCGGGAAGCGATGAGCAGTTCTTC. It is translated as CASIYGLAGSDEQFF.

The rearrangement uses TRBV7-7 and TRBJ2-1; D is possibly TRBD1 (6 bases). The CDR3 has 16 residues. The V and J ends lost 1 base and 4 bases respectively, with 14 bases between them. Per the germline V gene, CDR1 is SSHAT and CDR2 is FNYEAQ (reference sequence). The CDR3 bases are TGTGCCAGCAGCTTAGAGGTGGGGGCGGCATACAATGAGCAGTTCTTC. It translates to CASSLEVGAAYNEQFF. Looking up the rest from reference TRBV7-7 and TRBJ2-1 gives the full variable domain: GAGVSQSPRYKVTKRGQDVTLRCDPISSHATLYWYQQALGQGPEFLTYFNYEAQPDKSGLPSDRFSAERPEGSISTLTIQRTEQRDSAMYRCASSLEVGAAYNEQFFGPGTRLTVL.

This chain connects TRBV29-1 to TRBJ1-2, with D tentatively TRBD1 (6 bases). Germline assignment: CDR1 SQVTM and CDR2 ANQGSEA. The CDR3 has 13 residues. The CDR3 DNA sequence: TGCAGTGTAGACAGGAGACAAAACTATGGCTACACCTTC. Its translation is CSVDRRQNYGYTF.

The chain has TRBV5-1 and TRBJ1-1; 9 nucleotides line up with TRBD1. From germline, CDR1 is SGHRS and CDR2 YFSETQ. This CDR3 region has 16 residues. J lost 3 bases, V lost 2 bases, and 8 bases had no gene match. CDR3 amino acids: CASSFYRGRLDTEAFF. The CDR3 region has the DNA TGCGCCAGCAGCTTCTACAGGGGGCGTTTGGACACTGAAGCTTTCTTT.

The CDR3 DNA is TGCAGCGTTGTGGAAGCGGAGACCTACGAGCAGTACTTC. It encodes CSVVEAETYEQYF. V and J are TRBV29-1 and TRBJ2-7; TRBD2 is a possible D gene (5 bases). CDR1 is SQVTM, CDR2 ANQGSEA, per germline. The CDR3 totals 13 residues. Deletions cut 4 bases from V and 2 bases from J, with 12 bases between.

This chain joins TRBV5-6 and TRBJ2-5; the match to TRBD2 covers 11 bases. This CDR3 comprises 17 residues. V was clipped by 3 bases and J by 1 base; unmatched bases: 8. CDR1 is SGHDT, CDR2 YYEEEE, per germline. The CDR3 is CASSSVLAGDSQETQYF. CDR3 in DNA: TGTGCCAGCAGCTCCGTACTAGCGGGAGATTCCCAAGAGACCCAGTACTTC.

This chain connects TRBV18 to TRBJ1-5; D might be TRBD1 (5 bases). Per germline, CDR1 KGHSH and CDR2 LQKENI. The CDR3 contains 15 residues. V dropped 2 bases and J dropped 5 bases, with 13 bases sitting between them. CDR3 sequence (DNA): TGTGCCAGCTCACCAGGGGGGGAGTTTGATCAGCCCCAGCATTTT. It encodes CASSPGGEFDQPQHF.

The chain links TRBV6-6 to TRBJ1-1, with 10 bases that match TRBD1. V dropped 2 bases and J dropped 7; count of bases not matched to a gene: 7. CDR3 length equals 15 residues. CDR1 is MNHNY, CDR2 SVGAGI, per germline (reference sequence). The CDR3 nucleotides read TGTGCCAGCAGTTACCACTGGACAGGGGGGAATGAAGCTTTCTTT. Its translation is CASSYHWTGGNEAFF.

This chain's CDR3 is CASIREYNSPLHF. The DNA for the CDR3 is TGTGCCAGCATCCGAGAGTATAATTCACCCCTCCACTTT. The V and J genes are TRBV2 and TRBJ1-6; D remains unclear. There are 13 residues in the CDR3. V lost 7 bases to trimming and J lost 4 bases, with 8 bases between them. Germline V CDR1 and CDR2: SNHLY, FYNNEI.

The chain uses TRBV28 and TRBJ2-3; the match to TRBD2 covers 8 bases. Germline assignment: CDR1 MDHEN and CDR2 SYDVKM. V shed 3 bases, J shed 2 bases, and the junction held 4 bases outside the gene matches. The CDR3 is 15 residues long. The CDR3 DNA sequence: TGTGCCAGCAGTTTTAATAGCGGGGTCACAGATACGCAGTATTTT. Residues: CASSFNSGVTDTQYF.

The gene calls are TRBV5-4 and TRBJ2-2; 9 bases fit TRBD1. J was trimmed by 7 bases and V by 4 bases; bases with no gene match: 8. This CDR3 comprises 15 residues. Looked up from germline, CDR1 is SGHNT and CDR2 is YYREEE (reference sequence). For the CDR3, the DNA is TGTGCCAGCAGCCTGTCCGGGACAGGGAACGGGGAGCTGTTTTTT. Its protein is CASSLSGTGNGELFF.

The V and J genes are TRBV11-3 and TRBJ1-2; D perhaps matches TRBD1 (6 bases). There are 14 residues in the CDR3. V gave up 2 bases and J gave up 5 bases, with 12 bases separating them. Per the germline V gene, CDR1 is SGHNT and CDR2 is YENEEA. The CDR3 reads CASSLLRGAYGYTF. As DNA, the CDR3 is TGTGCCAGCAGCTTACTCCGGGGGGCTTATGGCTACACCTTC.

As concerns this clone: The germline gene is not matched at one end of the junction; a read error may be the cause. This chain connects TRBV11-2 to TRBJ2-3, with 14 nucleotides matching TRBD2. The CDR3 consists of 16 residues. Per the germline V gene, CDR1 is SGHAT and CDR2 is FQNNGV. CDR3 DNA sequence: TGTGCCAGCAGCCCCGGGACTAGCGGGAGCACAGATGCGCAGTATTTT. Translating gives CASSPGTSGSTDAQYF.

This chain connects TRBV29-1 to TRBJ2-1; 8 bases agree with TRBD1. V dropped 4 bases and J dropped 6; count of bases not matched to a gene: 5. Per germline, CDR1 SQVTM and CDR2 ANQGSEA. CDR3 size: 13 residues. The CDR3 here is CSVVAQGANEQFF. The CDR3 DNA is TGCAGCGTTGTGGCGCAGGGGGCCAATGAGCAGTTCTTC.

This chain joins TRBV19 and TRBJ2-7; 7 positions agree with TRBD2. Trimming removed 5 bases from V and 0 bases from J; junction bases left unmatched: 4. The CDR3 runs 14 residues. Germline V gene lookup returns CDR1 LNHDA and CDR2 SQIVND (reference sequence). The CDR3 loop is CASSAGVSSYEQYF. CDR3 DNA: TGTGCCAGTAGTGCGGGAGTGAGCTCCTACGAGCAGTACTTC.

This chain joins TRBV5-5 and TRBJ1-2, with 10 bases identical to TRBD1. Germline trimming cut 4 bases from V and 8 bases from J; bases unmatched to any gene: 8. The CDR3 has 14 residues. Germline values: CDR1 SGHKS, CDR2 YYEKEE (reference sequence). This CDR3 reads CASSVPGQGRGYTF. The CDR3, as DNA: TGTGCCAGCAGCGTCCCGGGACAGGGGCGGGGCTACACCTTC.

The chain combines TRBV4-1 with TRBJ1-2; 9 bases agree with TRBD1. Germline V gene data show CDR1 as MGHRA and CDR2 as YSYEKL. This CDR3 contains 15 residues. The junction had 3 bases not matched to a gene; V was cut back by 0 bases and J by 4 bases. CDR3 protein: CASSQDTGGGYGYTF. DNA for the CDR3: TGCGCCAGCAGCCAAGATACAGGGGGCGGCTATGGCTACACCTTC.

This chain uses TRBV19 with TRBJ1-1; D is undetermined. This CDR3 is 13 amino acids long. Trimming stripped 6 bases from V and 2 bases from J, with 10 bases between. Germline V CDR1 and CDR2: LNHDA, SQIVND (reference sequence). The CDR3 DNA sequence: TGTGCCAGTAGGGACGCGGGAAACACTGAAGCTTTCTTT. Translation gives CASRDAGNTEAFF.